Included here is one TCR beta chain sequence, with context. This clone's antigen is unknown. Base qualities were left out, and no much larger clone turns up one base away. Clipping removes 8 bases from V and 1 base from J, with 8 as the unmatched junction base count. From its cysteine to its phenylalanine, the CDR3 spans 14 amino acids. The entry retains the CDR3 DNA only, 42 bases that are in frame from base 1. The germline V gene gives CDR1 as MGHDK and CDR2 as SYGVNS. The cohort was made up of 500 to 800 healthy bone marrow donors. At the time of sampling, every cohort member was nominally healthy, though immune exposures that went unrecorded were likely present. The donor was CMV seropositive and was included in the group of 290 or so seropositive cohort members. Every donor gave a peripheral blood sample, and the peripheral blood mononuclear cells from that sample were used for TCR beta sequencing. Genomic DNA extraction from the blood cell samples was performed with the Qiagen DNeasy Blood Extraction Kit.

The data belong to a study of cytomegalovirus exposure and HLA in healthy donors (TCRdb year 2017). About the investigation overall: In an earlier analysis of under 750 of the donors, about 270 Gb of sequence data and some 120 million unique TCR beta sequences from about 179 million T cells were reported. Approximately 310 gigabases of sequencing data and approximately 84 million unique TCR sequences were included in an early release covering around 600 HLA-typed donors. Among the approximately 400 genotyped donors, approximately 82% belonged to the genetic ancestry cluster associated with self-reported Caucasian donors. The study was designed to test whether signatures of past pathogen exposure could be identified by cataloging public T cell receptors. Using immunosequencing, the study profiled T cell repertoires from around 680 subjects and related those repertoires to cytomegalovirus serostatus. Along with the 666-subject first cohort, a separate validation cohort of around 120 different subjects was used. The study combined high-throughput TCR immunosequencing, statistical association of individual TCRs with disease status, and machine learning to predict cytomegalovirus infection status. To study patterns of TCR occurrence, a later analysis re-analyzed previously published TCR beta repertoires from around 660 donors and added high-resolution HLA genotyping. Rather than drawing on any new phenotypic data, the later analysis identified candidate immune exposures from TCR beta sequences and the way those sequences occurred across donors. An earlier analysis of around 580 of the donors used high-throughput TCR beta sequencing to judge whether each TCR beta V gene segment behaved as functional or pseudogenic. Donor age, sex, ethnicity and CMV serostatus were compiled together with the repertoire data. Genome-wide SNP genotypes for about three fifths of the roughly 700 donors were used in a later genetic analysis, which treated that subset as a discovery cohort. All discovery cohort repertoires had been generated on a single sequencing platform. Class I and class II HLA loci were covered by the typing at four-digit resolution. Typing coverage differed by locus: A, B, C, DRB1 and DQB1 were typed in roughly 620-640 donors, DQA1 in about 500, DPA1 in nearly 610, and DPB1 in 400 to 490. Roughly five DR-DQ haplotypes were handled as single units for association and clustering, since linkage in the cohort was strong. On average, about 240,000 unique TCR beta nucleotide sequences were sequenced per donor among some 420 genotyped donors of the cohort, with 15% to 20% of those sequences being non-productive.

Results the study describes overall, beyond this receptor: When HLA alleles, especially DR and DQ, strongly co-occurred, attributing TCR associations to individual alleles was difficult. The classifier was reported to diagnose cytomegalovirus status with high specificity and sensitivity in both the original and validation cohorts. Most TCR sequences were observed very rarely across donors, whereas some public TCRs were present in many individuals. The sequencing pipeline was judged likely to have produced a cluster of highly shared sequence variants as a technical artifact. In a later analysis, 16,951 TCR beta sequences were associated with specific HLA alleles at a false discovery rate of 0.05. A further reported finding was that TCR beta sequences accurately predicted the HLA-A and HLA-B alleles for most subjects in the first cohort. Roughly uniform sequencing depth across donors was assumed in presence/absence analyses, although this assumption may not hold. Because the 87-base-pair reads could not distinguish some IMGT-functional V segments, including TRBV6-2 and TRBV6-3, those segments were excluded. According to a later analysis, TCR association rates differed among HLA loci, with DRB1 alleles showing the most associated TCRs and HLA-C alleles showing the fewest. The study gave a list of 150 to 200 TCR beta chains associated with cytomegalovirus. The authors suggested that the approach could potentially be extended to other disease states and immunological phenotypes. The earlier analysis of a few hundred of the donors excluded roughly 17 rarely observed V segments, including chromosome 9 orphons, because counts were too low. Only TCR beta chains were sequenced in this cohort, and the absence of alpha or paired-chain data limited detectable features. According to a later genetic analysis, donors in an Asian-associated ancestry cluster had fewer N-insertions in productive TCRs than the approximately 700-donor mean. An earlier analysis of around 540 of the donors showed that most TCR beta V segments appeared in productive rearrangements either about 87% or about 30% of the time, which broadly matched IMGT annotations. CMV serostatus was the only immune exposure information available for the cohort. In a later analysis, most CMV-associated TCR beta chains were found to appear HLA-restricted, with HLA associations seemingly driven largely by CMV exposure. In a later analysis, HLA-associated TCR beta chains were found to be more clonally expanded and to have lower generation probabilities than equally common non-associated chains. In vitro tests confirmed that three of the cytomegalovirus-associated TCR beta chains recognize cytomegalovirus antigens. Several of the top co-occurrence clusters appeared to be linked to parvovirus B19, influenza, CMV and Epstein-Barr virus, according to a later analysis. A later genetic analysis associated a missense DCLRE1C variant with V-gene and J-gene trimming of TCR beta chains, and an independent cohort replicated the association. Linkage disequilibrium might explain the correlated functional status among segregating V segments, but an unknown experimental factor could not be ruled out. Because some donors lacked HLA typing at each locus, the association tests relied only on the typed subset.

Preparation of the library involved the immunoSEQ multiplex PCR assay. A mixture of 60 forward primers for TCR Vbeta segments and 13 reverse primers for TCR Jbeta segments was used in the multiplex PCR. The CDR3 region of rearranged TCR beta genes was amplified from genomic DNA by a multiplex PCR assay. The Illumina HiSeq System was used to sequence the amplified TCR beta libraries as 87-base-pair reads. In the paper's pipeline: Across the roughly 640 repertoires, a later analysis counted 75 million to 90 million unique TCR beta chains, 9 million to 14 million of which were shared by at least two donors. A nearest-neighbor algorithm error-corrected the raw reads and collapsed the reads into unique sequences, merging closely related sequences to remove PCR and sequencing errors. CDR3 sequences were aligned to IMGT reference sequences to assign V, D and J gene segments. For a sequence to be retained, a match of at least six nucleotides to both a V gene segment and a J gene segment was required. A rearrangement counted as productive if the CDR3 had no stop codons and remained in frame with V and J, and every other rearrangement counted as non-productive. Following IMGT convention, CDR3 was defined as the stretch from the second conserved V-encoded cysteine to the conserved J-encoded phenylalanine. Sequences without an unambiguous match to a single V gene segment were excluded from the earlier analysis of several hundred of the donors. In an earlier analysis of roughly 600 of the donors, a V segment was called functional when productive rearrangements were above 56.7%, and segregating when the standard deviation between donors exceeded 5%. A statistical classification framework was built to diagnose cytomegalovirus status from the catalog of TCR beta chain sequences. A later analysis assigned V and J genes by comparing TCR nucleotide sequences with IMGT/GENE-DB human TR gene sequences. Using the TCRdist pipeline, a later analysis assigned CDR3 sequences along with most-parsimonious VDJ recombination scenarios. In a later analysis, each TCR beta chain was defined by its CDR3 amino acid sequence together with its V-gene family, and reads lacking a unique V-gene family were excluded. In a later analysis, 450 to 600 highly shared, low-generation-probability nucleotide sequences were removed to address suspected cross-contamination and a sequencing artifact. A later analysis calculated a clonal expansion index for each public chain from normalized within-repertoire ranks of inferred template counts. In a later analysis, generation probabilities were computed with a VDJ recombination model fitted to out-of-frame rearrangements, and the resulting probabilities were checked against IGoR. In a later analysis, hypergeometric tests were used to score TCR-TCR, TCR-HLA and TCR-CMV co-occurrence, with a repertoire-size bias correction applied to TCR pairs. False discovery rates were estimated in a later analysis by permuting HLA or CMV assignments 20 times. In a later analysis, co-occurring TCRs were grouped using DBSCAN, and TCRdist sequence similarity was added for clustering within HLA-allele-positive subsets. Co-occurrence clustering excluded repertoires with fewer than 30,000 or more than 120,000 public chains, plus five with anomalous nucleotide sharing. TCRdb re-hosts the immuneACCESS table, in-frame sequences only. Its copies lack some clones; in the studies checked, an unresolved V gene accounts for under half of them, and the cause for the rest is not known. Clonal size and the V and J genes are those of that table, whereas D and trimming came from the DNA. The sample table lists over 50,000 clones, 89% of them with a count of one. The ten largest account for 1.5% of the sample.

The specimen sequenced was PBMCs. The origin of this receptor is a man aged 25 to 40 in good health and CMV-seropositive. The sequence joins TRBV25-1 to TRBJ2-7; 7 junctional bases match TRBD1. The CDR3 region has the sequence CASGPRDSSYEQYF. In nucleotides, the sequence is TGTGCCAGCGGTCCCCGGGACAGTTCCTACGAGCAGTACTTC.